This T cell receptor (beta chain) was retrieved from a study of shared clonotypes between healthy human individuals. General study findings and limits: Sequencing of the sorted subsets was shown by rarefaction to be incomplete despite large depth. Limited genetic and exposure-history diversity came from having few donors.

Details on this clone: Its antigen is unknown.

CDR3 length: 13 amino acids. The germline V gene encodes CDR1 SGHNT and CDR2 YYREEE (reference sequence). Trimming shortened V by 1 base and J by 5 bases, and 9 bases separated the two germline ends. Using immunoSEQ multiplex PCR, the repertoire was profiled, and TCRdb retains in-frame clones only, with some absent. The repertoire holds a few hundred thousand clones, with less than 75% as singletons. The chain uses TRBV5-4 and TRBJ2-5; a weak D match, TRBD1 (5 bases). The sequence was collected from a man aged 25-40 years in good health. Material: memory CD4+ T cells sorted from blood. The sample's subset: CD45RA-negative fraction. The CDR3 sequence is CASSLMGQETQYF. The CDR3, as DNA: TGTGCCAGCAGCTTGATGGGGCAGGAGACCCAGTACTTC.